Sequencing of this TCR beta chain was carried out in a study of shared clonotypes between healthy human individuals. Background on the study: Per-donor plates numbered three CD4 naive, three CD4 memory, two CD8 naive and one CD8 memory. Findings and limits, study-wide: Despite large depth, sorted-subset datasets appeared incompletely sequenced.

Selected positively for CCR7 and CD45RO-negative, naive CD8 cells excluded terminally differentiated effector memory CD45RA+ cells. Only one count was recorded for this clone. Its antigen is not known. As handled by the study authors: In the immunoSEQ data, sequences were junction-only and lacked quality scores, so filtering differed. Assay used: immunoSEQ multiplex PCR; TCRdb lists only in-frame clones, some missing. V and J calls and clone size are given by that table; D and trimming were obtained from the DNA. In the table there are about 2,200,000 clones, approximately 94% of which are singletons. Per the germline V gene, CDR1 is SGHAT and CDR2 is FQNNGV. V was pared by 5 bases and J by 0 bases, with 2 bases of the junction left unmatched. CDR3 size: 14 residues.

The receptor's source is a man younger than 30 in good health. Some clones in this sample may be carry-over from other donors' samples. Input material: naive CD8+ T cells from PBMCs. The chain combines TRBV11-2 with TRBJ1-2, with 8 bases identical to TRBD1. CDR3 DNA sequence: TGTGCCAGCAGCCCACAGGGGGCTAACTATGGCTACACCTTC. It yields the protein CASSPQGANYGYTF.